This section outlines one T cell receptor (beta chain) sequence together with its context. The specificity of this receptor is unknown. No much larger clone is present one base from it, and per-base qualities are unavailable. This specimen comes from a study of blood T cell repertoires in COVID-19 (dated by TCRdb to the early 2020s). At the level of the whole study: Collaborator samples came from the United States, Italy and Spain and covered acute and convalescent phases of COVID-19. The repertoires were released in a freely available public database intended as a resource for research on the immune response to SARS-CoV-2. The prospective study material was composed of cDNA or gDNA derived from T cells, B-cell-depleted T cells, or PBMCs. Nearly every sample came with metadata listing a de-identified subject ID, COVID-19 status, age in years and sex. Deeply sampled blood TCRbeta repertoires from subjects exposed to, actively infected with, or recovered from COVID-19 were included in the dataset. The samples were drawn from the first 160 participants of the ongoing ImmuneRACE study and from 1,254 subjects provided by 6 global collaborators. HLA class I and class II types, where available, came from metadata supplied by the sample provider rather than from assay-based typing.

TCRbeta CDR3 regions were amplified from genomic DNA by means of the immunoSEQ Assay, a bias-controlled multiplex PCR. The published analysis was carried out like this. The number of nucleated cells in each sample was estimated by amplification of reference gene primers within the assay. To quantify the absolute abundance of each unique TCRbeta CDR3 rearrangement, sequence reads were collapsed and filtered. Productive Simpson clonality was computed per sample as the square root of Simpson's diversity index over productive rearrangements. TCRdb took this table from immuneACCESS and kept in-frame rearrangements with V and J called. Such tables lack part of the clones; where checked against another copy, unresolved V genes explain under half of the gap, and the rest is unexplained. Clonal size and the V and J genes are those of that table, whereas D and trimming came from the DNA. In all, the sample holds 80,000 or so clones, and 86% of those were seen once. Roughly a sixth of the sample belongs to the ten largest clones.

The full study reports these points: The quantity of clinical and demographic metadata differed by source and by participant and was supplied without curation.

Each collaborating institution followed its own protocols to collect whole blood in K2EDTA tubes. For TCRbeta analysis, collaborators shipped samples in one of three forms: frozen whole blood, isolated PBMCs, or DNA extracted from either of those sample types. The CDR3 sequence holds 15 residues, the cysteine and phenylalanine included. Only the CDR3 portion is preserved as DNA: 45 bases, with reading frame beginning at the first base. The CDR1 and CDR2 encoded by the germline V gene are MNHNS and SASEGT. V lost 2 bases and J lost 4 bases; the stretch between them is 13 bases long. The rearrangement joined TRBV6-1 to TRBJ2-3, with the identity of the D gene unclear. The sequenced sample consisted of peripheral blood. The sequence was obtained from a human donor in a cohort sampled during active COVID-19. Read as DNA, the sequence is TGTGCCAGCAGTGAATCGAGGCTGAAGTCAGATACGCAGTATTTT. The translation is CASSESRLKSDTQYF.